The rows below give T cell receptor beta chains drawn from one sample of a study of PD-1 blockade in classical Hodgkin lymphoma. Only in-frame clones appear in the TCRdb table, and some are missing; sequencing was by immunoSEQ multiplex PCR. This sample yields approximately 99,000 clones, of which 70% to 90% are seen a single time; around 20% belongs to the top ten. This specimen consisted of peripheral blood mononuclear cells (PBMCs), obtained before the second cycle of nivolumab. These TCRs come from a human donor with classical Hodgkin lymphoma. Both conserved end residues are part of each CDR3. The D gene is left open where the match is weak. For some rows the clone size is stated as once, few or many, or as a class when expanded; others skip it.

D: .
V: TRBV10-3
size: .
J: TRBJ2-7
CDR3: CAIMTQDSYEQYF
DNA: TGTGCCATCATGACGCAAGACTCCTACGAGCAGTACTTC

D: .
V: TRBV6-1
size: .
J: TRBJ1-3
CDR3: CASSPGHYSGNTIYF
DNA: TGTGCCAGCAGTCCAGGACACTACTCTGGAAACACCATATATTTT

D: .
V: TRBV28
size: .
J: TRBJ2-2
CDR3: CASSPSDLWGGELFF
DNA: TGTGCCAGCAGTCCTTCAGACCTTTGGGGCGGGGAGCTGTTTTTT

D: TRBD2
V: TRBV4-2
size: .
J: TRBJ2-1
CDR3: CASSQAGLAFYNEQFF
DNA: TGTGCCAGCAGCCAGGCGGGACTAGCGTTTTACAATGAGCAGTTCTTC

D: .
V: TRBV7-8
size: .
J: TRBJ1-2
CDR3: CAIVTPPNYGYTF
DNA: TGTGCCATAGTGACACCTCCTAACTATGGCTACACCTTC

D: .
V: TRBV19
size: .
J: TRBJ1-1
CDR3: CASSIDGVSTEAFF
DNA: TGTGCCAGTAGTATCGATGGGGTATCCACTGAAGCTTTCTTT

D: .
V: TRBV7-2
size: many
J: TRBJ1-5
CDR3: CASSIEGRSNQPQHF
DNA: TGTGCCAGCAGCATAGAAGGACGAAGCAATCAGCCCCAGCATTTT

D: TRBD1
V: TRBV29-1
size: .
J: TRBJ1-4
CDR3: CSVADRGPEKLFF
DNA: TGCAGCGTTGCAGACAGGGGGCCTGAAAAACTGTTTTTT

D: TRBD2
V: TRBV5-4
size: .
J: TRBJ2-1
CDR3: CASSPRGAGEQFF
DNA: TGTGCCAGCAGCCCCCGGGGAGCGGGGGAGCAGTTCTTC

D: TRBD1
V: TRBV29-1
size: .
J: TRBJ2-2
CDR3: CSVGGTGGWNTGELFF
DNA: TGCAGCGTTGGAGGCACAGGGGGTTGGAACACCGGGGAGCTGTTTTTT

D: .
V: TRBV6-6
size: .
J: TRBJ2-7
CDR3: CASSWGYYEQYF
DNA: TGTGCCAGCTCCTGGGGGTACTACGAGCAGTACTTC

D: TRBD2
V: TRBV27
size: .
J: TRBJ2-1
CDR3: CASSSYGGSIDEQFF
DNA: TGTGCCAGCAGTTCCTATGGCGGGAGCATTGATGAGCAGTTCTTC

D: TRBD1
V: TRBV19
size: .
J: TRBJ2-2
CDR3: CASRTIQGAQTGELFF
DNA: TGTGCCAGTAGGACTATACAGGGGGCGCAAACCGGGGAGCTGTTTTTT

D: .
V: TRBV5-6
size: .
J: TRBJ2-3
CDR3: CASSLRLGSTDTQYF
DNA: TGTGCCAGCAGCTTGAGGCTAGGTAGCACAGATACGCAGTATTTT

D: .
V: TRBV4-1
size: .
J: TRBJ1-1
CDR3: CASSLGSGLMNTEAFF
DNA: TGCGCCAGCAGCCTTGGATCAGGGCTAATGAACACTGAAGCTTTCTTT

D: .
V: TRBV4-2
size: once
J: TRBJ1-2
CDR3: CASSQIMRLGHYGYTF
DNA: TGTGCCAGCAGCCAAATTATGAGGTTAGGGCACTATGGCTACACCTTC

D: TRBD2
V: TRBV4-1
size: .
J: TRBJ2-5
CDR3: CASSQDGKASGSISQYF
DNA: TGCGCCAGCAGCCAAGATGGGAAGGCTAGCGGGAGTATTTCCCAGTACTTC

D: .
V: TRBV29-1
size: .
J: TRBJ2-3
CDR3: CSASGADQSSSTDTQYF
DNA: TGCAGCGCCTCTGGCGCGGATCAGAGTTCTAGCACAGATACGCAGTATTTT

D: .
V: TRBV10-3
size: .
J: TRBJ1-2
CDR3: CAISESPETYGYTF
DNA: TGTGCCATCAGTGAGTCCCCAGAGACCTATGGCTACACCTTC

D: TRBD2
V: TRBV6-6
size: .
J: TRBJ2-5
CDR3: CASSQEGLAGVETQYF
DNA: TGTGCCAGCAGTCAAGAGGGACTAGCGGGTGTGGAGACCCAGTACTTC

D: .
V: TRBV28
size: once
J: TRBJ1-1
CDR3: CASSADSLEAFF
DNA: TGTGCCAGCAGCGCCGACAGTCTTGAAGCTTTCTTT

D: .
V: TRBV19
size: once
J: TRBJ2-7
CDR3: CASSIAVVRYEQYF
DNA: TGTGCCAGTAGTATAGCCGTGGTCCGGTACGAGCAGTACTTC

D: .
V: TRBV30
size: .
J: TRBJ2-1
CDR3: CAWGSLNEQFF
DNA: TGTGCCTGGGGGTCCCTCAATGAGCAGTTCTTC

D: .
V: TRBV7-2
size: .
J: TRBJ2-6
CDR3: CASSLALSGANVLTF
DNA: TGTGCCAGCAGCTTAGCGCTCTCTGGGGCCAACGTCCTGACTTTC

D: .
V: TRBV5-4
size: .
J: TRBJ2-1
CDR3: CASSTGGPLSYNEQFF
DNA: TGTGCCAGCAGCACCGGGGGCCCCCTCTCCTACAATGAGCAGTTCTTC

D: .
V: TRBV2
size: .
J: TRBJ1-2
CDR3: CASTAVHGYTF
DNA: TGTGCCAGCACGGCGGTGCATGGCTACACCTTC

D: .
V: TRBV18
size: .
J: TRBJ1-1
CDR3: CASSPLSGTEAFF
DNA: TGTGCCAGCTCACCCCTCTCCGGGACAGAAGCTTTCTTT

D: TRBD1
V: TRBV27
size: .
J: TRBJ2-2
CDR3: CASSSTGYGTGELFF
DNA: TGTGCCAGCAGTTCGACAGGGTATGGCACCGGGGAGCTGTTTTTT

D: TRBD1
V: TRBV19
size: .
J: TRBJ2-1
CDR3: CASSRGQGAHNEQFF
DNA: TGTGCCAGTAGTAGGGGACAGGGGGCCCACAATGAGCAGTTCTTC

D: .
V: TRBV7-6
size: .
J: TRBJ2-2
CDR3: CASSLVTATNTGELFF
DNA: TGTGCCAGCAGCTTAGTGACAGCTACGAACACCGGGGAGCTGTTTTTT

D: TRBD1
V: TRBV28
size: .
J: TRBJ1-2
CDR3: CASSWGQGWDGYTF
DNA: TGTGCCAGCAGTTGGGGACAGGGCTGGGATGGCTACACCTTC

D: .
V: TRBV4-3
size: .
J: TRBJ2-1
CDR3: CASSQDSQAEQFF
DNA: TGCGCCAGCAGCCAAGATTCCCAGGCGGAGCAGTTCTTC

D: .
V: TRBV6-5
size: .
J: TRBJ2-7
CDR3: CASSHQGYEQYF
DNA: TGTGCCAGCAGCCACCAGGGTTACGAGCAGTACTTC

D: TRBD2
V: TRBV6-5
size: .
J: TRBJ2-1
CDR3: CASSYAGLAVNEQFF
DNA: TGTGCCAGCAGTTACGCGGGACTAGCGGTAAATGAGCAGTTCTTC

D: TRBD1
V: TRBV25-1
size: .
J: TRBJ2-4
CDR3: CASSDDRGGKNIQYF
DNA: TGTGCCAGCAGTGATGACAGGGGAGGCAAAAACATTCAGTACTTC

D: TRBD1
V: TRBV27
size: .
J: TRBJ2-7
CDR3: CASKGTGGHEQYF
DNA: TGTGCCAGCAAAGGGACAGGGGGCCACGAGCAGTACTTC

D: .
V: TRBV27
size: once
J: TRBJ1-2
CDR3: CASSEGADYGYTF
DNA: TGTGCCAGCAGTGAAGGGGCAGACTACGGCTACACCTTC